This T cell receptor (beta chain) was found in a study of blood T cell repertoires in COVID-19. Across the whole study: Whether acute or convalescent, the COVID-19 samples came from the United States, Italy and Spain. PBMCs, B-cell-depleted T cells, or T cells provided the cDNA or gDNA that made up the material.

Per the original data handling: Researchers report that nucleated cell counts were estimated from reference gene primer amplification. Sequencing was performed with immunoSEQ multiplex PCR; in TCRdb, only in-frame clones are kept and a portion is missing. V and J calls and clone size are those listed in that table; D and trimming were worked out from the DNA. The table lists roughly 90,000 clones, approximately 82% of them singletons. Germline CDR1 reads MNHEY; CDR2 reads SVGAGI. CDR3 size: 13 residues. V lost 6 bases to trimming and J lost 3 bases; unmatched junction nucleotides: 3. The chain is built from TRBV6-5 and TRBJ2-7; 9 positions match TRBD1. This sequence originates from a woman in her seventies with acute or convalescent COVID-19. Specimen: peripheral blood. In DNA, the CDR3 is TGTGCCAGCAGAACAGGGGGCAGCTACGAGCAGTACTTC. Amino acid sequence: CASRTGGSYEQYF.